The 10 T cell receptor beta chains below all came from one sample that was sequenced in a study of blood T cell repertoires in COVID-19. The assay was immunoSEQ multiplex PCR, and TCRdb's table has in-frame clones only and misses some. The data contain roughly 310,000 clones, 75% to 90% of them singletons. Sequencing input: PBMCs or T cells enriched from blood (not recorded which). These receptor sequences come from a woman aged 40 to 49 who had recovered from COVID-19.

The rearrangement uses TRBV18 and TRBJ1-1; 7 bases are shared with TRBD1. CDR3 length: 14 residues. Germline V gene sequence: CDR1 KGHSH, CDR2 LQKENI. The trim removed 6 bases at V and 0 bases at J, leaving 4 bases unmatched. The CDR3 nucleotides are TGTGCCAGCTCCGCACAGGGGATGAACACTGAAGCTTTCTTT. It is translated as CASSAQGMNTEAFF. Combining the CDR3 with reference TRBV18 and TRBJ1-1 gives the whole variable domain NAGVMQNPRHLVRRRGQEARLRCSPMKGHSHVYWYRQLPEEGLKFMVYLQKENIIDESGMPKERFSAEFPKEGPSILRIQQVVRGDSAAYFCASSAQGMNTEAFFGQGTRLTVV.

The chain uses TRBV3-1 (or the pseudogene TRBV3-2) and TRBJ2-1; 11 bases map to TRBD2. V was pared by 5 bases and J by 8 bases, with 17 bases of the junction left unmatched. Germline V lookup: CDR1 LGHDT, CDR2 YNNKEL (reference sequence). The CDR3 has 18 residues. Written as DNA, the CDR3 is TGTGCCAGCAGCATTCGCCCCTTAGCGGGAGGGCCGATGGATGAGCAGTTCTTC. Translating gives CASSIRPLAGGPMDEQFF.

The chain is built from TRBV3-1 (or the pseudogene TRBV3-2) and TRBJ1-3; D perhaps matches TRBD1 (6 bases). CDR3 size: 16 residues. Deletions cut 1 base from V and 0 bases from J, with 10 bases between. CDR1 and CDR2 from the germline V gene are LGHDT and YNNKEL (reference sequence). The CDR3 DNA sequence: TGTGCCAGCAGCCAAGCAGGGGTGATCTCTGGAAACACCATATATTTT. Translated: CASSQAGVISGNTIYF.

This CDR3 is CATLRQDTYEQYF. The CDR3 nucleotides read TGTGCCACCCTTCGGCAGGATACCTACGAGCAGTACTTC. The genes are TRBV28 and TRBJ2-7; D unclear. V was shortened by 10 bases and J by 2 bases, with 15 bases between the two germline ends. This CDR3 has 13 residues. Germline values: CDR1 MDHEN, CDR2 SYDVKM.

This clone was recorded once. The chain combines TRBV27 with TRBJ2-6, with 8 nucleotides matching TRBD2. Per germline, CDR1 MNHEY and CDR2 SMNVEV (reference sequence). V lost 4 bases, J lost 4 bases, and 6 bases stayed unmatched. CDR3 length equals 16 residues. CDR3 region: CASSSREGLGANVLTF. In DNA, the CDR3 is TGTGCCAGCAGTTCCCGGGAGGGGCTGGGGGCCAACGTCCTGACTTTC. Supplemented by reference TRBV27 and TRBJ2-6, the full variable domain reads EAQVTQNPRYLITVTGKKLTVTCSQNMNHEYMSWYRQDPGLGLRQIYYSMNVEVTDKGDVPEGYKVSRKEKRNFPLILESPSPNQTSLYFCASSSREGLGANVLTFGAGSRLTVL.

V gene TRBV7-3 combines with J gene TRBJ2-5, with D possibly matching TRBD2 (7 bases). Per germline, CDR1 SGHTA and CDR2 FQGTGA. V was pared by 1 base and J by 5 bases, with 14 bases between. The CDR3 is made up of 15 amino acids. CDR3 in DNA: TGTGCCAGCAGCTTAAGGGCGGGGGCCTGGGAGACCCAGTACTTC. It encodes CASSLRAGAWETQYF. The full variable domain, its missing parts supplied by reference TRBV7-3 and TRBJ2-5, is GAGVSQTPSNKVTEKGKYVELRCDPISGHTALYWYRQSLGQGPEFLIYFQGTGAADDSGLPNDRFFAVRPEGSVSTLKIQRTERGDSAVYLCASSLRAGAWETQYFGPGTRLLVL.

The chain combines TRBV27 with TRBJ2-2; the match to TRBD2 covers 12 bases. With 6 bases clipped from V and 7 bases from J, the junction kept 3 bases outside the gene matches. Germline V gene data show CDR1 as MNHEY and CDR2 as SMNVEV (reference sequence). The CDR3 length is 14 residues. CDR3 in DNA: TGTGCCAGCAGACTAGCGGGGGGCGGCGGGGAGCTGTTTTTT. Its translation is CASRLAGGGGELFF.

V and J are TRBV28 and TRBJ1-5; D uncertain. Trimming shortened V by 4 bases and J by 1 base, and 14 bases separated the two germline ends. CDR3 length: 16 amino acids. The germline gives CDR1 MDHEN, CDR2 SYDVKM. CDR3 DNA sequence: TGTGCCAGCAGTTCGGCCGGAGAGGCCAGCAATCAGCCCCAGCATTTT. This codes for CASSSAGEASNQPQHF.

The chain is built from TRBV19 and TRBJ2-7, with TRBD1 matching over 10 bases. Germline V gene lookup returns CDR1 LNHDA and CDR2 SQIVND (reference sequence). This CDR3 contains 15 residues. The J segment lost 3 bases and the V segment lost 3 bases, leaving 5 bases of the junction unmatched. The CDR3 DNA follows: TGTGCCAGTAGTATGGGGGACAGGGGAATCTACGAGCAGTACTTC. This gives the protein CASSMGDRGIYEQYF.

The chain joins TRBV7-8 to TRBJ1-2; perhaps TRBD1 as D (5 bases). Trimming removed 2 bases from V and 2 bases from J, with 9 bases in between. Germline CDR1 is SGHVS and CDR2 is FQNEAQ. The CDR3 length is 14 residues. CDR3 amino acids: CASSLQGRNYGYTF. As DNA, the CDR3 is TGTGCCAGCAGCTTACAGGGTCGGAACTATGGCTACACCTTC.